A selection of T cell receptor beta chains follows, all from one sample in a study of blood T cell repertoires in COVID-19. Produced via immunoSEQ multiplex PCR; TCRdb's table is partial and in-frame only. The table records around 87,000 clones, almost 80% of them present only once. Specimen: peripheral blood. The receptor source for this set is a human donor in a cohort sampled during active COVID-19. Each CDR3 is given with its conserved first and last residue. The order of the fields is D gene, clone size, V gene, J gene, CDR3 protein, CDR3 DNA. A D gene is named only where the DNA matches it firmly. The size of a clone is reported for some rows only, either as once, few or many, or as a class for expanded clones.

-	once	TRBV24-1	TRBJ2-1	CATSDLQNTGRNNEQFF	TGTGCCACCAGTGATTTGCAAAATACAGGGCGGAACAATGAGCAGTTCTTC
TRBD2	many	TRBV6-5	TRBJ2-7	CASSDGGAPYEQYF	TGTGCCAGCAGCGACGGGGGGGCCCCATACGAGCAGTACTTC
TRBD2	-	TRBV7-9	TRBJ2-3	CASSLSGVGTDTQYF	TGTGCCAGCAGCCTAAGCGGGGTTGGCACAGATACGCAGTATTTT
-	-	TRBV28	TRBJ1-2	CASSLNPGTPYGYTF	TGTGCCAGCAGCTTAAACCCGGGGACACCCTATGGCTACACCTTC
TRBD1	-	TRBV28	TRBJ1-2	CASSPRGRGYTF	TGTGCCAGCAGTCCCAGGGGGCGCGGCTACACCTTC
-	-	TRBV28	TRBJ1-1	CATWRLNTEAFF	TGTGCCACCTGGAGATTGAACACTGAAGCTTTCTTT
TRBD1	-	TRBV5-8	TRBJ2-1	CASSLLQGAGHNEQFF	TGTGCCAGCAGCTTGTTACAGGGGGCAGGACACAATGAGCAGTTCTTC
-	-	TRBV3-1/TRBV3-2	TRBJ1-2	CASSQVMVGGYGYTF	TGTGCCAGCAGCCAAGTAATGGTAGGAGGCTATGGCTACACCTTC
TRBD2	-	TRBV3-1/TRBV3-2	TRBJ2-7	CASSQVFTSGGGTYEQYF	TGTGCCAGCAGCCAAGTGTTCACTAGCGGGGGGGGGACCTACGAGCAGTACTTC
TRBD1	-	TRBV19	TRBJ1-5	CASRRDRGKIQPQHF	TGTGCCAGTAGAAGGGACAGGGGGAAGATTCAGCCCCAGCATTTT
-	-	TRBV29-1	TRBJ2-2	CSVEDRSTGELFF	TGCAGCGTTGAAGACAGGTCCACCGGGGAGCTGTTTTTT
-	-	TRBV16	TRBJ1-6	CASSPQHDDSPLHF	TGTGCCAGCAGCCCTCAACACGATGATTCACCCCTCCACTTT
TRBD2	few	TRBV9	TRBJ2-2	CASSVGLAGSTGELFF	TGTGCCAGCAGCGTAGGACTAGCGGGATCCACCGGGGAGCTGTTTTTT
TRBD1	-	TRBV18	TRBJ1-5	CASSPNRGQGQPQHF	TGTGCCAGCTCGCCCAACAGGGGGCAGGGACAGCCCCAGCATTTT
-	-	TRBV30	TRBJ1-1	CAWSVLGRAAFF	TGTGCCTGGAGTGTACTGGGGAGGGCGGCTTTCTTT
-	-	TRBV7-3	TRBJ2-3	CASSLIITDTQYF	TGTGCCAGCAGCTTAATTATAACAGATACGCAGTATTTT
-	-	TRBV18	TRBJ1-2	CASSPPGGYGYTF	TGTGCCAGCTCACCCCCGGGGGGCTATGGCTACACCTTC
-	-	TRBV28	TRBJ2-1	CASSLVVTYNEQFF	TGTGCCAGCAGTTTAGTTGTTACCTACAATGAGCAGTTCTTC
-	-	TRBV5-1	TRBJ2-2	CASSFSLTGELFF	TGCGCCAGCAGTTTTTCCTTGACCGGGGAGCTGTTTTTT